This is a list of T cell receptor beta chains from one sample in a study of blood T cells in healthy people across ages. TCRdb passed the 5' RACE reads through MiXCR, listing each CDR3 protein once. The table lists 800,000 or so distinct CDR3 sequences, roughly 46% of them singletons. Sequencing was carried out using blood. These receptors were taken from a man older than 75 in good health. Both conserved end residues are trimmed from each CDR3. The order of the fields is V gene, J gene, CDR3 protein.

>TRBV10-3|TRBJ2-7
AISESVGARNEQY
>TRBV3-1|-
AGSQERTYEQY
>TRBV12-3/TRBV12-4|-
ASSLSPSETQY
>TRBV7-8|TRBJ1-1
ASRSNRAGNEAF
>TRBV20-1|TRBJ2-1
SAPGLAASDEQF
>TRBV27|TRBJ2-3
ASSHRFTDTQY
>TRBV30|TRBJ2-3
AWSYDTDTQY
>TRBV20-1|TRBJ2-7
SAPTGDQNRSNEQY
>TRBV5-1|TRBJ1-2
ASSLSTEGYT
>TRBV20-1|TRBJ2-6
SATLSGGSGANVLT
>TRBV20-1|TRBJ2-1
SAGTQGFAYNEQF